Listed here are 20 T cell receptor beta chains from one sample, sequenced in a study of blood T cell repertoires in COVID-19. Using immunoSEQ multiplex PCR, the repertoire was profiled, and TCRdb retains in-frame clones only, with some absent. The data show around 300,000 clones, 70% to 90% seen once. Sequences were obtained from peripheral blood. These receptors were collected from a woman between 25 and 40 years old with active or convalescent COVID-19.

This chain links TRBV28 with TRBJ1-2, with D uncertain. The germline V gene encodes CDR1 MDHEN and CDR2 SYDVKM. The CDR3 is 14 residues long. Between the trimmed V and J ends, which lost 5 bases and 4 bases, there was a span of 14 bases. CDR3 sequence: CASSPPAGGYGYTF. The CDR3 coding sequence is TGTGCCAGCAGTCCTCCAGCAGGTGGCTATGGCTACACCTTC.

This chain connects TRBV4-3 to TRBJ2-3; tentatively, D is TRBD2 (6 bases). V was cut by 4 bases and J by 4 bases, with 18 bases left in between. This CDR3 is 16 amino acids long. In germline, CDR1 is LGHNA, CDR2 YSLEER. The CDR3 loop reads CASSPSWGRLADTQYF. The CDR3 DNA is TGCGCCAGCAGCCCATCCTGGGGGAGGTTGGCAGATACGCAGTATTTT.

V usage is TRBV19 and J usage is TRBJ1-1; maybe TRBD1 (5 bases). There are 13 residues in the CDR3. The V gene lost 4 bases and the J gene lost 11 bases, with 17 bases spanning the gap. Per the germline V gene, CDR1 is LNHDA and CDR2 is SQIVND (reference sequence). The chain's CDR3 is CASSTREGIPAFF. Written as DNA, the CDR3 is TGTGCCAGTAGTACCAGGGAGGGCATTCCGGCTTTCTTT.

V and J are TRBV28 and TRBJ1-2, with D uncertain. From germline, CDR1 is MDHEN and CDR2 SYDVKM. V was shortened by 5 bases and J by 3 bases, with 13 bases between the two germline ends. The CDR3 spans 14 residues. CDR3 bases: TGTGCCAGCAGTCCCCCCGGGTTGTACTATGGCTACACCTTC. As protein: CASSPPGLYYGYTF.

This clone has only one observation. The chain joins TRBV5-6 to TRBJ2-3, with no clear D. Germline lookup yields CDR1 SGHDT and CDR2 YYEEEE. The V end was cut by 4 bases, the J end by 2 bases, with 8 bases between. The CDR3 covers 13 residues. The DNA of the CDR3 is TGTGCCAGCAGCAAGGTAGCCACAGATACGCAGTATTTT. It specifies CASSKVATDTQYF.

The rearrangement joins TRBV7-2 to TRBJ2-7; D is possibly TRBD2 (6 bases). CDR1 and CDR2 (germline): SGHTA, FQGNSA. This CDR3 contains 12 residues. The V and J ends lost 6 bases and 4 bases respectively, with 10 bases between them. As DNA, the CDR3 is TGTGCCAGCAGTGGAGGGTTATACGAGCAGTACTTC. Its translation: CASSGGLYEQYF.

The genes are TRBV24-1 and TRBJ1-4; TRBD1 aligns across 8 bases. CDR1 and CDR2 (germline): KGHDR, SFDVKD. V trimming: 4 bases; J trimming: 5 bases; junction bases outside the gene matches: 8. The CDR3 loop spans 16 amino acids. As DNA, the CDR3 is TGTGCCACCAGTGACGCTCGGACAGGGCCGAATGAAAAACTGTTTTTT. Amino acid sequence: CATSDARTGPNEKLFF.

This chain connects TRBV6-5 to TRBJ1-1, with no clear D. The V gene's germline CDR1 is MNHEY and CDR2 SVGAGI. CDR3 length: 15 residues. V was shortened by 6 bases and J by 2 bases, with 16 bases between the two germline ends. The CDR3 spells CASRTMGNGNTEAFF. The CDR3 DNA sequence: TGTGCCAGCAGGACTATGGGGAACGGAAACACTGAAGCTTTCTTT.

This clone was seen more than once but under ten times. This chain links TRBV2 with TRBJ2-5; tentative D call: TRBD2 (5 bases). There are 12 residues in the CDR3. Trimming stripped 6 bases from V and 5 bases from J, with 10 bases between. Germline V gene sequence: CDR1 SNHLY, CDR2 FYNNEI. The CDR3 DNA reads TGTGCCAGCAGGGACCGAGGGGAGACCCAGTACTTC. Encoded protein: CASRDRGETQYF.

The table lists this clone with a count of one. V usage is TRBV9 and J usage is TRBJ2-3; 9 nucleotides match TRBD2. Germline loops: CDR1 SGDLS, CDR2 YYNGEE. The J segment lost 3 bases and the V segment lost 0 bases, leaving 2 bases of the junction unmatched. The length of the CDR3 is 15 residues. CDR3 protein: CASSVGLAGTDTQYF. The CDR3 DNA follows: TGTGCCAGCAGCGTAGGCCTAGCGGGGACAGATACGCAGTATTTT. The full variable domain, with the rest looked up from reference TRBV9 and TRBJ2-3, is DSGVTQTPKHLITATGQRVTLRCSPRSGDLSVYWYQQSLDQGLQFLIQYYNGEERAKGNILERFSAQQFPDLHSELNLSSLELGDSALYFCASSVGLAGTDTQYFGPGTRLTVL.

This clone was seen a handful of times. This CDR3 reads CASRFRDRYEQYF. CDR3 bases: TGTGCCAGCAGGTTCCGGGACAGGTACGAGCAGTACTTC. The gene calls are TRBV6-6 and TRBJ2-7; 8 positions agree with TRBD1. Germline-derived CDR1 and CDR2 are MNHNY and SVGAGI (reference sequence). V was pared by 6 bases and J by 4 bases, with 5 bases of the junction left unmatched. This CDR3 contains 13 residues.

This clone has only one observation. The chain links TRBV2 to TRBJ2-7; TRBD2 agrees at 10 bases. Germline loops: CDR1 SNHLY, CDR2 FYNNEI. Trimming removed 1 base from V and 2 bases from J; junction bases left unmatched: 5. This CDR3 region has 16 residues. The CDR3 region is CASSEGLAGVTYEQYF. The CDR3 DNA is TGTGCCAGCAGTGAAGGTCTAGCGGGGGTTACCTACGAGCAGTACTTC.

The chain uses TRBV7-2 and TRBJ2-3, with TRBD2 matching over 12 bases. CDR1 and CDR2 (germline): SGHTA, FQGNSA. After removal of 5 bases from V and 6 bases from J, the junction contained 12 bases not matched to a gene. The CDR3 is 17 residues long. The CDR3 DNA is TGTGCCAGCAGCCGGGCTCTAGCGGGGGGGCCCGGGGATACGCAGTATTTT. It codes for CASSRALAGGPGDTQYF.

The gene calls are TRBV2 and TRBJ2-2; possibly TRBD1 for D (6 bases). V was trimmed by 7 bases and J by 6 bases, leaving 18 bases between them. The V gene's germline CDR1 is SNHLY and CDR2 FYNNEI. This CDR3 contains 15 residues. Written as DNA, the CDR3 is TGTGCCAGCAACGAACAGGGTTGGACGTCCGGGGAGCTGTTTTTT. Its translation: CASNEQGWTSGELFF.

The gene calls are TRBV19 and TRBJ1-1; D is possibly TRBD1 (5 bases). There are 12 residues in the CDR3. Trimming stripped 8 bases from V and 3 bases from J, with 10 bases between. Germline CDR1 LNHDA, CDR2 SQIVND (reference sequence). The CDR3 reads CASQGIDTEAFF. CDR3 bases: TGTGCCAGTCAGGGTATCGACACTGAAGCTTTCTTT.

V and J are TRBV9 and TRBJ2-3; no definite D call. The CDR3 sequence is 15 residues long. V shed 0 bases and J shed 0 bases, with 8 bases lying between them. Germline loops: CDR1 SGDLS, CDR2 YYNGEE. CDR3 protein: CASSVGLTSTDTQYF. The CDR3 DNA reads as TGTGCCAGCAGCGTAGGTTTGACTAGCACAGATACGCAGTATTTT.

The V call is TRBV5-1, the J call TRBJ1-2; 7 bases match TRBD1. V was clipped by 4 bases and J by 0 bases; unmatched bases: 12. Germline V lookup: CDR1 SGHRS, CDR2 YFSETQ. The CDR3 loop spans 17 amino acids. CDR3 bases: TGCGCCAGCAGCCCAGAGCCGCTGGACAGGACTAACTATGGCTACACCTTC. Amino acid sequence: CASSPEPLDRTNYGYTF.

The CDR3 DNA reads TGTGCCTGGAGGAGGACAGGGGTCGGGGAGCTGTTTTTT. The encoded protein is CAWRRTGVGELFF. This chain connects TRBV30 to TRBJ2-2; 9 nucleotides line up with TRBD1. Germline V CDR1 and CDR2: GTSNPN, SVGIG (reference sequence). The CDR3 covers 13 residues. V lost 3 bases, J lost 7 bases, and 3 bases stayed unmatched.

The CDR3 DNA sequence: TGTGCCAGTAGTTTGGACAGGGTGGGAAGACAGCCCCAGCATTTT. It is translated as CASSLDRVGRQPQHF. The J gene is TRBJ1-5, the V gene TRBV19, with TRBD1 matching 8 bases. Germline lookup yields CDR1 LNHDA and CDR2 SQIVND (reference sequence). The ends lost 5 bases at V and 7 bases at J; junction bases unmatched: 10. This CDR3 has 15 residues.

This clone was seen at least ten times. V usage is TRBV28 and J usage is TRBJ2-4, with a tentative D call TRBD2 (5 bases). The ends were cut back, 6 bases at V and 2 bases at J, with 14 bases in the middle. Germline CDR1 and CDR2: MDHEN and SYDVKM. The CDR3 is 15 amino acids. In nucleotides, the CDR3 is TGTGCCAGCAGCCACCCCCGGGGTCCCAAAAACATTCAGTACTTC. This translates into CASSHPRGPKNIQYF. The full variable domain, rest sourced from reference TRBV28 and TRBJ2-4, is DVKVTQSSRYLVKRTGEKVFLECVQDMDHENMFWYRQDPGLGLRLIYFSYDVKMKEKGDIPEGYSVSREKKERFSLILESASTNQTSMYLCASSHPRGPKNIQYFGAGTRLSVL.